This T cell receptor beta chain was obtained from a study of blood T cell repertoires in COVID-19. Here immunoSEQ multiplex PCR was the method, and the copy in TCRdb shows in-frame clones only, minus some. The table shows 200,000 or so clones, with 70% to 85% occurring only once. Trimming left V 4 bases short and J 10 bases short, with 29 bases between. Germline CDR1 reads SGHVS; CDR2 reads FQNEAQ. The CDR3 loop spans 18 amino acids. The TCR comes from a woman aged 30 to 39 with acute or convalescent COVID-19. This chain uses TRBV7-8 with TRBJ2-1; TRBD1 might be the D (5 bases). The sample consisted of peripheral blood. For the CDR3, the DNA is TGTGCCAGCAGCTACCCCAGTGCTGCAGGGTCTTCCATCAGGGAGCAGTTCTTC. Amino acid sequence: CASSYPSAAGSSIREQFF.